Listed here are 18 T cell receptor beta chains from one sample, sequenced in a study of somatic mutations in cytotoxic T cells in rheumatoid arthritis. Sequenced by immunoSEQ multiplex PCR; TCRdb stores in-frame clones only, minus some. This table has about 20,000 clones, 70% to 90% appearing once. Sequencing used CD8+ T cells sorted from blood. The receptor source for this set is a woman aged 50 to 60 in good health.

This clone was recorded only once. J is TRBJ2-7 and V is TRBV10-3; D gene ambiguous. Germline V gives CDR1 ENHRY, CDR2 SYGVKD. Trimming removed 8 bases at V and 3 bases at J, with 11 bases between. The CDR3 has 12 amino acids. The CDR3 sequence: CAIGGLLYEQYF. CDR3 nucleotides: TGTGCCATCGGCGGCCTCCTCTACGAGCAGTACTTC.

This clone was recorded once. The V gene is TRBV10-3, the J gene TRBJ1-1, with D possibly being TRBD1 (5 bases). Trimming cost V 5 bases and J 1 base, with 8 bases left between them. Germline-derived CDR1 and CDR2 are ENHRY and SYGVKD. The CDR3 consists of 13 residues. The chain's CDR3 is CAISQGENTEAFF. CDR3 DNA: TGTGCCATCAGTCAGGGAGAGAACACTGAAGCTTTCTTT.

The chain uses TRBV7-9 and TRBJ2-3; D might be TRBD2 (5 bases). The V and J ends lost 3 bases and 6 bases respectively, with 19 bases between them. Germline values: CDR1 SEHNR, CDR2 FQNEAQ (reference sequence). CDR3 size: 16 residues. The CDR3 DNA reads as TGTGCCAGCAGCTTCTTAGCGCCTCAACCGTTGGATACGCAGTATTTT. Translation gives CASSFLAPQPLDTQYF.

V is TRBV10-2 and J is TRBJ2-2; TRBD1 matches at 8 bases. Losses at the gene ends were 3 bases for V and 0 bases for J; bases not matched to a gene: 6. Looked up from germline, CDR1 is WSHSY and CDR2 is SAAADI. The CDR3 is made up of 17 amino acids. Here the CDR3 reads CASSDLLQGANTGELFF. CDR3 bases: TGCGCCAGCAGTGACCTTTTACAGGGGGCGAACACCGGGGAGCTGTTTTTT.

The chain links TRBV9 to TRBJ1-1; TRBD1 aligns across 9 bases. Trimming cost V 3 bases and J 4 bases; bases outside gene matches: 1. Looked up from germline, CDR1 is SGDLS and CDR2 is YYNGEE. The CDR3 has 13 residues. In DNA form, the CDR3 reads TGTGCCAGCAGCGCGACAGGGGGCACTGAAGCTTTCTTT. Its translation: CASSATGGTEAFF.

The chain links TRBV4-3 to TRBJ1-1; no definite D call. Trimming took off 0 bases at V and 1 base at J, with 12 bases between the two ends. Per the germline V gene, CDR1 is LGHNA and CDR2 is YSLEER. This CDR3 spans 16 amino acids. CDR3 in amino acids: CASSQDRVGTNTEAFF. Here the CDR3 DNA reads TGCGCCAGCAGCCAAGATAGGGTGGGTACGAACACTGAAGCTTTCTTT.

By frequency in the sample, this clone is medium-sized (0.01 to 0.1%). In DNA form, the CDR3 reads TGCGCCAGCCGAGAAGGGGGCGTCTCTGGGGCCAACGTCCTGACTTTC. This codes for CASREGGVSGANVLTF. This rearrangement joins TRBV4-3 to TRBJ2-6, with 7 bases lining up with TRBD1. The CDR3 runs 16 residues. Trimming at V came to 8 bases and at J to 0 bases, leaving 7 bases not matched to a gene. CDR1 is LGHNA, CDR2 YSLEER, per germline.

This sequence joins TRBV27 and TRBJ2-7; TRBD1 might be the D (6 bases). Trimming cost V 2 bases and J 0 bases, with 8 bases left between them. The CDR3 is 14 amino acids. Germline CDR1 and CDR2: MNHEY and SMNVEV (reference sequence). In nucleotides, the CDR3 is TGTGCCAGCAGTTTAAGCAGGGGCTCCTACGAGCAGTACGTC. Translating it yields CASSLSRGSYEQYV.

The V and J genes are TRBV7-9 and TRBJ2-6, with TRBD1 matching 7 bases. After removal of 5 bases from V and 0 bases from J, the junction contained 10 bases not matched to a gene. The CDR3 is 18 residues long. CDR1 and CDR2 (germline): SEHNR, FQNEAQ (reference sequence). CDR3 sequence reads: CASSAPGQILSGANVLTF. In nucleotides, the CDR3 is TGTGCCAGCAGCGCCCCGGGACAGATACTCTCTGGGGCCAACGTCCTGACTTTC. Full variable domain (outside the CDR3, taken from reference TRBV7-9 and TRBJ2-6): DTGVSQNPRHKITKRGQNVTFRCDPISEHNRLYWYRQTLGQGPEFLTYFQNEAQLEKSRLLSDRFSAERPKGSFSTLEIQRTEQGDSAMYLCASSAPGQILSGANVLTFGAGSRLTVL.

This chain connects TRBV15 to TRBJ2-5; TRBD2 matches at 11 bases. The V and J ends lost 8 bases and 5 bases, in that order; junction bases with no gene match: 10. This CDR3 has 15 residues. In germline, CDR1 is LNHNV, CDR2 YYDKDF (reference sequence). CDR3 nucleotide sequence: TGTGCCACCGCGGGGGGTAGCGGGGGGGCGGAGACCCAGTACTTC. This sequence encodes CATAGGSGGAETQYF.

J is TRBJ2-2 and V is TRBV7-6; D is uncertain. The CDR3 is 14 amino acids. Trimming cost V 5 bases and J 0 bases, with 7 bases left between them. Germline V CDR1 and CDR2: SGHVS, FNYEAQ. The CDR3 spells CASSLIANTGELFF. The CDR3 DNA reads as TGTGCCAGCAGCCTGATTGCGAACACCGGGGAGCTGTTTTTT.

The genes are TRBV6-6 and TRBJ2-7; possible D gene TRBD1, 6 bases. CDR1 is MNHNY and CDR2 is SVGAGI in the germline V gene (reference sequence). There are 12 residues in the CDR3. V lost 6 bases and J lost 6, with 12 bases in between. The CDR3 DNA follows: TGTGCCAGCAGCCCTACAGGGTCCGAGCAGTACGTC. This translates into CASSPTGSEQYV.

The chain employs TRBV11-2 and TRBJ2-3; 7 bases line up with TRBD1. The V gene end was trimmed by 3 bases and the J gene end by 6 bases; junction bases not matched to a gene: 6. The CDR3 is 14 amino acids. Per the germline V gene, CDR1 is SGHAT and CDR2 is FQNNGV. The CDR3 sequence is CASSFSTGTDTQYF. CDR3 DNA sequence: TGTGCCAGCAGCTTTTCGACAGGGACGGATACGCAGTATTTT.

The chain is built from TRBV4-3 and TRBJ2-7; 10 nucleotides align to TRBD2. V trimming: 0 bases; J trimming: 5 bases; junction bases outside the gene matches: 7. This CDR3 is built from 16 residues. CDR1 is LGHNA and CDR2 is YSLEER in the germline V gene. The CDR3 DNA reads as TGCGCCAGCAGCCAAGATCTAGCGGGGGTCCAAGACGAGCAGTACTTC. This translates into CASSQDLAGVQDEQYF.

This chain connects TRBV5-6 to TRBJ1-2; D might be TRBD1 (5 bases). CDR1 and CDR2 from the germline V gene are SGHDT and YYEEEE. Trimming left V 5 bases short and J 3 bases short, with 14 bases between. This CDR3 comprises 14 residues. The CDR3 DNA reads TGTGCCAGCAGGCCCGCGGGGCGCGACTATGGCTACACCTTC. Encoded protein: CASRPAGRDYGYTF. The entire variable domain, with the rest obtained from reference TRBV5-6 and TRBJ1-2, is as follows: DAGVTQSPTHLIKTRGQQVTLRCSPKSGHDTVSWYQQALGQGPQFIFQYYEEEERQRGNFPDRFSGHQFPNYSSELNVNALLLGDSALYLCASRPAGRDYGYTFGSGTRLTVV.

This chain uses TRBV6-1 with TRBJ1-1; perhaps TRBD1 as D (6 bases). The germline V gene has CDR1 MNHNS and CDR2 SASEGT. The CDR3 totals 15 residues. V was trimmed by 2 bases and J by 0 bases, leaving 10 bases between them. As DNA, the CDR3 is TGTGCCAGCAGTGAACTTAGGACAGTGAACACTGAAGCTTTCTTT. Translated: CASSELRTVNTEAFF.

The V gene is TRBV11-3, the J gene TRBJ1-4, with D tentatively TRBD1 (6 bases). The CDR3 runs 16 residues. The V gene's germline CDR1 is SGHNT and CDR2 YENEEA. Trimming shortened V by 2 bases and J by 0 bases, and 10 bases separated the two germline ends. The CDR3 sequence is CASSLSGATTNEKLFF. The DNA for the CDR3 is TGTGCCAGCAGCTTATCAGGGGCCACAACTAATGAAAAACTGTTTTTT.

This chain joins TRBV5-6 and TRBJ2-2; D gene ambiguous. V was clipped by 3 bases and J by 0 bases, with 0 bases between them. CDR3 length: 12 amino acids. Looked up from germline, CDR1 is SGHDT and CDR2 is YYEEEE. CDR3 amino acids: CASSSNTGELFF. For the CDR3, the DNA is TGTGCCAGCAGCTCGAACACCGGGGAGCTGTTTTTT.